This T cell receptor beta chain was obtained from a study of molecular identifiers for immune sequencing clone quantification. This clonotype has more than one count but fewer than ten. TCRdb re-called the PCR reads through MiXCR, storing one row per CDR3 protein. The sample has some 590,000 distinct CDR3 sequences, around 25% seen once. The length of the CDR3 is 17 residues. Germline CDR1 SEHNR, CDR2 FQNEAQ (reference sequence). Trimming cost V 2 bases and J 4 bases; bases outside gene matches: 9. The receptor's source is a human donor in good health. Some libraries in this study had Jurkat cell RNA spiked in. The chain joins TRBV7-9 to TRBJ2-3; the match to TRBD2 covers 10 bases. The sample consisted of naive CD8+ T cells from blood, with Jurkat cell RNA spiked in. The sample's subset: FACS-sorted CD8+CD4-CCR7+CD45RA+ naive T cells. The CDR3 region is CASSLLDPSGGSDTQYF. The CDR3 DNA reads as TGTGCCAGCAGCTTATTAGATCCTAGCGGGGGTTCAGATACGCAGTATTTT.